Its frequency marks the clone carrying this T cell receptor (beta chain) as medium-sized (0.01 to 0.1%). Its matching antigen is unknown. TRB was amplified from roughly 270 ng of peripheral blood genomic DNA per sample. Germline V gene lookup returns CDR1 MNHNS and CDR2 SASEGT. There are 14 residues in the CDR3. TRB rearrangements were amplified by touch-down multiplex PCR with mixed TRB-A/B primers. TCRdb processed the multiplex PCR reads again and assigns one entry to each CDR3 protein, with no DNA. The sample totals about 3,100 distinct CDR3 sequences. The data derive from a study of T cell clusters in autoimmune cytopenias. Study overall: A median of approximately 47,000 TRB reads per sample yielded a median around 2,000 distinct clonotypes. Study-level results: Comparing secondary cytopenia with chronic lymphocytic leukemia showed no cluster-lack signature, apparently masked by lymphoma repertoire. Physiological T cell clusters of healthy donors were apparently absent in primary autoimmune cytopenia patients. TRB repertoire shifts in secondary cytopenia and chronic lymphocytic leukemia mostly reflected lymphoma, not autoimmunity.

This receptor was taken from a human donor with an autoimmune cytopenia or autoimmune hepatitis (not recorded which). The rearrangement uses TRBV6-1 and TRBJ1-2; absent DNA, TCRdb's TRBD1 call cannot be checked. Material for sequencing was peripheral blood. CDR3 protein: CASSVETGRNGYTF.